The 21 T cell receptor beta chains listed next were all sequenced from one sample in a study of cytomegalovirus exposure and HLA in healthy donors (TCRdb year 2017). To prepare the library, the immunoSEQ multiplex PCR assay was applied. The multiplex PCR relied on a mix of 60 forward primers for TCR Vbeta segments and 13 reverse primers for TCR Jbeta segments. Held by TCRdb, this immuneACCESS table contains in-frame sequences only and omits some clones. Under half of the omission traces to an unresolved V gene where checked; the cause of the rest is unknown. This sample holds about 83,000 clones; 75% to 85% were observed only once. About 1.9% of the sample comes from the top ten. Material: PBMCs. These receptors all stem from a woman aged 25 to 39 in good health and CMV-seronegative.

This chain uses TRBV28 with TRBJ2-6; 10 nucleotides match TRBD2. The CDR3 has 19 amino acids. Germline V gene sequence: CDR1 MDHEN, CDR2 SYDVKM. The J segment lost 2 bases and the V segment lost 7 bases, leaving 14 bases of the junction unmatched. The CDR3 loop reads CASTVQREGLGTGANVLTF. The CDR3 DNA reads TGTGCCAGCACCGTACAGCGGGAGGGCCTCGGAACTGGGGCCAACGTCCTGACTTTC.

The V and J genes are TRBV28 and TRBJ2-1, with D possibly matching TRBD1 (6 bases). There are 14 residues in the CDR3. V lost 2 bases to trimming and J lost 9 bases, with 14 bases between them. CDR1 and CDR2 (germline): MDHEN, SYDVKM. The CDR3 DNA reads as TGTGCCAGCAGTTTAAGTCGGGGACAAGGTGAGCAGTTCTTC. It encodes CASSLSRGQGEQFF.

The rearrangement links TRBV30 to TRBJ2-2; possible D gene TRBD1, 5 bases. Germline V gives CDR1 GTSNPN, CDR2 SVGIG (reference sequence). V lost 2 bases to trimming and J lost 2 bases, with 9 bases between them. The CDR3 is 14 amino acids. CDR3 sequence reads: CAWSLTANTGELFF. CDR3 nucleotide sequence: TGTGCCTGGAGTCTGACAGCCAACACCGGGGAGCTGTTTTTT.

V is TRBV6-6 and J is TRBJ2-3; maybe TRBD1 (5 bases). CDR1 and CDR2 (germline): MNHNY, SVGAGI (reference sequence). This CDR3 is 14 amino acids long. The V end was cut by 4 bases, the J end by 1 base, with 9 bases between. The CDR3 DNA reads as TGTGCCAGCAGTTCCAGGGTTGGCACAGATACGCAGTATTTT. This gives the protein CASSSRVGTDTQYF.

The chain links TRBV5-1 to TRBJ2-5; the match to TRBD2 covers 12 bases. Germline lookup yields CDR1 SGHRS and CDR2 YFSETQ. The CDR3 totals 19 residues. Trimming cost V 3 bases and J 5 bases; bases outside gene matches: 17. CDR3 DNA sequence: TGCGCCAGCAGCTCAAGCAGCTTAAGACTAGCGGGAGTTGGGGAGACCCAGTACTTC. Its translation: CASSSSSLRLAGVGETQYF.

DNA for the CDR3: TGTGCCAGCAGCCAAGATCGTCGCGGTAGCACAGATACGCAGTATTTT. It translates to CASSQDRRGSTDTQYF. The chain is built from TRBV4-2 and TRBJ2-3; D remains ambiguous. Deletions cut 0 bases from V and 0 bases from J, with 10 bases between. CDR3 length: 16 amino acids. Germline V gene lookup returns CDR1 LGHNA and CDR2 YNFKEQ.

This chain links TRBV14 with TRBJ1-2; D gene uncertain. From germline, CDR1 is SGHDN and CDR2 FVKESK. This CDR3 contains 13 residues. Deletions cut 4 bases from V and 2 bases from J, with 8 bases between. CDR3 sequence: CASSPRLNYGYTF. The DNA of the CDR3 is TGTGCCAGCAGCCCCAGACTGAACTATGGCTACACCTTC.

The V call is TRBV6-5, the J call TRBJ2-3, with unresolved D. The CDR3 consists of 14 residues. Trimming cost V 0 bases and J 1 base, with 5 bases left between them. Germline CDR1 reads MNHEY; CDR2 reads SVGAGI. The CDR3 DNA is TGTGCCAGCAGTTACTCGGCAGGCACAGATACGCAGTATTTT. This encodes CASSYSAGTDTQYF.

J is TRBJ2-1 and V is TRBV18; TRBD1 agrees at 10 bases. The V segment lost 6 bases and the J segment 5 bases; nucleotides outside the gene matches: 7. The CDR3 runs 15 residues. CDR1 is KGHSH and CDR2 is LQKENI in the germline V gene. The CDR3 DNA is TGTGCCAGCTCCCCGGGACAGGGGACTAACAATGAGCAGTTCTTC. This sequence encodes CASSPGQGTNNEQFF.

V gene TRBV28 combines with J gene TRBJ2-5, with D maybe TRBD2 (6 bases). V dropped 6 bases and J dropped 5 bases, with 16 bases sitting between them. Germline V gives CDR1 MDHEN, CDR2 SYDVKM. This CDR3 has 14 residues. The CDR3 bases are TGTGCCAGCAGCTTGGGGGGAGGCGGGGAGACCCAGTACTTC. Translated: CASSLGGGGETQYF.

The chain couples TRBV27 to TRBJ1-1, with D perhaps TRBD1 (6 bases). The CDR3 length is 12 residues. Germline V gene data show CDR1 as MNHEY and CDR2 as SMNVEV (reference sequence). Trimming stripped 6 bases from V and 1 base from J, with 6 bases between. The CDR3 sequence: CASRGANTEAFF. Here the CDR3 DNA reads TGTGCCAGCAGGGGGGCGAACACTGAAGCTTTCTTT.

The chain is built from TRBV6-5 and TRBJ1-1, with D tentatively TRBD1 (6 bases). The CDR3 extends over 14 amino acids. Looked up from germline, CDR1 is MNHEY and CDR2 is SVGAGI. V dropped 5 bases and J dropped 3 bases, with 13 bases sitting between them. In DNA form, the CDR3 reads TGTGCCAGCAGTGAAGGTGGGGGCCACACTGAAGCTTTCTTT. It is translated as CASSEGGGHTEAFF.

V usage is TRBV5-1 and J usage is TRBJ2-5; 12 bases are a match to TRBD2. The end of the DNA fits TRBJ2-7 better, so the J call may be wrong. Germline-derived CDR1 and CDR2 are SGHRS and YFSETQ. The CDR3 consists of 14 residues. The CDR3 region is CASSRTSGAYEQYF. DNA for the CDR3: TGCGCCAGCAGCCGGACTAGCGGGGCCTACGAGCAGTACTTC.

The rearrangement uses TRBV5-4 and TRBJ2-7; TRBD2 matches at 8 bases. Germline V gives CDR1 SGHNT, CDR2 YYREEE (reference sequence). This CDR3 region has 15 residues. V lost 0 bases and J lost 2; bases outside the gene matches: 4. This chain's CDR3 is CASSLETGGAYEQYF. CDR3 DNA: TGTGCCAGCAGCTTGGAAACGGGGGGGGCCTACGAGCAGTACTTC. Combining the CDR3 with reference TRBV5-4 and TRBJ2-7 gives the whole variable domain ETGVTQSPTHLIKTRGQQVTLRCSSQSGHNTVSWYQQALGQGPQFIFQYYREEENGRGNFPPRFSGLQFPNYSSELNVNALELDDSALYLCASSLETGGAYEQYFGPGTRLTVT.

This clone was picked up a small number of times. The chain couples TRBV18 to TRBJ1-1, with TRBD1 identical over 9 bases. This CDR3 is built from 15 residues. Trimming removed 3 bases from V and 8 bases from J; junction bases left unmatched: 10. The germline V gene encodes CDR1 KGHSH and CDR2 LQKENI. The CDR3: CASSPGLQGAQEAFF. In DNA form, the CDR3 reads TGTGCCAGCTCACCGGGCTTACAGGGGGCGCAGGAAGCTTTCTTT.

The J gene is TRBJ2-7, the V gene TRBV7-2; 10 bases agree with TRBD2. CDR3 length: 14 amino acids. Per germline, CDR1 SGHTA and CDR2 FQGNSA. V shed 5 bases, J shed 7 bases, and the junction held 8 bases outside the gene matches. The CDR3 protein is CASSLLAGAGEQYF. The CDR3 bases are TGTGCCAGCAGCCTGCTAGCGGGAGCTGGGGAGCAGTACTTC.

The rearrangement links TRBV7-9 to TRBJ2-1, with 15 bases aligning to TRBD2. The V and J ends lost 6 bases and 8 bases, in that order; junction bases with no gene match: 8. Germline assignment: CDR1 SEHNR and CDR2 FQNEAQ (reference sequence). The CDR3 contains 16 residues. The CDR3 DNA reads TGTGCCAGCAGGCACAGGACTAGCGGGAGGGGCGATGAGCAGTTCTTC. Residues: CASRHRTSGRGDEQFF.

J is TRBJ1-5 and V is TRBV9; a weak D match, TRBD1 (6 bases). The ends were cut back, 4 bases at V and 5 bases at J, with 13 bases in the middle. CDR3 length: 14 amino acids. Per the germline V gene, CDR1 is SGDLS and CDR2 is YYNGEE. CDR3 in DNA: TGTGCCAGCAGCCCGACGGACAGTCATCAGCCCCAGCATTTT. Protein sequence: CASSPTDSHQPQHF.

V gene TRBV19 combines with J gene TRBJ2-5, with TRBD2 matching over 9 bases. This CDR3 spans 16 amino acids. The germline gives CDR1 LNHDA, CDR2 SQIVND (reference sequence). Germline trimming cut 5 bases from V and 5 bases from J; bases unmatched to any gene: 12. The CDR3 DNA is TGTGCCAGTAGTGGATTGCGGGGGGGGTTTGGGGAGACCCAGTACTTC. Encoded protein: CASSGLRGGFGETQYF.

This chain links TRBV6-6 with TRBJ1-2, with D hard to call. V lost 5 bases, J lost 4 bases, and 8 bases lay in between. Per germline, CDR1 MNHNY and CDR2 SVGAGI (reference sequence). CDR3 size: 12 residues. The CDR3 DNA reads as TGTGCCAGCAGTCAGACACCCTATGGCTACACCTTC. Translation: CASSQTPYGYTF.

This sequence joins TRBV7-9 and TRBJ1-2; tentatively, D is TRBD1 (5 bases). Deletions cut 3 bases from V and 7 bases from J, with 15 bases between. The CDR3 totals 14 residues. The germline V gene encodes CDR1 SEHNR and CDR2 FQNEAQ (reference sequence). The CDR3 DNA follows: TGTGCCAGCAGCTTCAAGGGGCGAGCGGGTGGCTACACCTTC. This gives the protein CASSFKGRAGGYTF.